Below are 4 T cell receptor beta chains sequenced from a single sample in a study of T cell responses to AZD1222 COVID-19 vaccine. This table comes from immunoSEQ multiplex PCR, and its TCRdb copy is limited to in-frame clones, with some not included. The sample holds 130,000 or so clones, 89% seen once. The sequencing used peripheral blood, collected on day 0 of AZD1222 vaccination. The receptors originated from an adult in good health.

The chain uses TRBV2 and TRBJ1-6, with 8 bases fitting TRBD1. In germline, CDR1 is SNHLY, CDR2 FYNNEI. The CDR3 is 13 amino acids. V shed 7 bases, J shed 10 bases, and the junction held 6 bases outside the gene matches. Here the CDR3 DNA reads TGTGCCAGCAATGGACAGGGAGTCTCACCCCTCCACTTT. Amino acids: CASNGQGVSPLHF.

This chain links TRBV2 with TRBJ2-7; 7 nucleotides line up with TRBD1. Germline CDR1 and CDR2: SNHLY and FYNNEI. V lost 2 bases and J lost 3; bases outside the gene matches: 7. CDR3 length equals 15 residues. The CDR3 DNA reads as TGTGCCAGCAGTGAAATGCGGACAGGAAGCTACGAGCAGTACTTC. This translates into CASSEMRTGSYEQYF.

This chain uses TRBV21-1 with TRBJ1-3; TRBD1, the table's D call, lacks a check against the DNA. TRBV21-1 is assigned pseudogene status. There are 16 residues in the CDR3. CDR3 coding DNA: TGTGCCAGCTCTTACCTAGGACAGCAGATGGGAAACACCATATATTTT. Encoded protein: CASSYLGQQMGNTIYF.

The gene calls are TRBV6-5 and TRBJ1-2; D possibly corresponds to TRBD1 (5 bases). The germline V gene encodes CDR1 MNHEY and CDR2 SVGAGI. The CDR3 consists of 13 residues. The ends were cut back, 0 bases at V and 8 bases at J, with 10 bases in the middle. The CDR3 nucleotides read TGTGCCAGCAGTTACTCGACGGGGGACGGCTACACCTTC. The encoded protein is CASSYSTGDGYTF.